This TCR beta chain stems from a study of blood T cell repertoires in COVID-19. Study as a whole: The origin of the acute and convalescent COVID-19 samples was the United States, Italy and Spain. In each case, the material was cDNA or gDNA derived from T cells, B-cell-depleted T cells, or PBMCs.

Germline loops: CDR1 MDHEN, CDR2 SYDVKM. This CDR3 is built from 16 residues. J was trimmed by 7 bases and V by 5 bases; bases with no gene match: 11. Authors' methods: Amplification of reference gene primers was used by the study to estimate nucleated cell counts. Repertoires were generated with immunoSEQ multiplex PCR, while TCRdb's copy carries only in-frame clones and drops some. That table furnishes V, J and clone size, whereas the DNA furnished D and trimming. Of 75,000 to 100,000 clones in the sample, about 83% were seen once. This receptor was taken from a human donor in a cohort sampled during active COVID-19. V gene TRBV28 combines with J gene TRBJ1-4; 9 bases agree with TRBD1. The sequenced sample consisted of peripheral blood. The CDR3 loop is CASSPNPGQGGEKLFF. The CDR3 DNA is TGTGCCAGCAGTCCCAATCCGGGACAGGGAGGTGAAAAACTGTTTTTT. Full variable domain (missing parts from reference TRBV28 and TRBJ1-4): DVKVTQSSRYLVKRTGEKVFLECVQDMDHENMFWYRQDPGLGLRLIYFSYDVKMKEKGDIPEGYSVSREKKERFSLILESASTNQTSMYLCASSPNPGQGGEKLFFGSGTQLSVL.